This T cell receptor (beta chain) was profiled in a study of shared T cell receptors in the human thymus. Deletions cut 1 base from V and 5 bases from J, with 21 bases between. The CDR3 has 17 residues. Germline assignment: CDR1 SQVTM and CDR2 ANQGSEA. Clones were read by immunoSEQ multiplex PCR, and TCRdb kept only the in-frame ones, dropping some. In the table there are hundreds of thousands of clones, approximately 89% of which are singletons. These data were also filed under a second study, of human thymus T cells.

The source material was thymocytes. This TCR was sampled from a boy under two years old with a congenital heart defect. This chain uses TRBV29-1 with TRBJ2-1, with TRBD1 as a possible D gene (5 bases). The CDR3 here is CSVEGIQRSRANNEQFF. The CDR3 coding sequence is TGCAGCGTTGAAGGTATCCAGCGATCCAGGGCCAACAATGAGCAGTTCTTC.